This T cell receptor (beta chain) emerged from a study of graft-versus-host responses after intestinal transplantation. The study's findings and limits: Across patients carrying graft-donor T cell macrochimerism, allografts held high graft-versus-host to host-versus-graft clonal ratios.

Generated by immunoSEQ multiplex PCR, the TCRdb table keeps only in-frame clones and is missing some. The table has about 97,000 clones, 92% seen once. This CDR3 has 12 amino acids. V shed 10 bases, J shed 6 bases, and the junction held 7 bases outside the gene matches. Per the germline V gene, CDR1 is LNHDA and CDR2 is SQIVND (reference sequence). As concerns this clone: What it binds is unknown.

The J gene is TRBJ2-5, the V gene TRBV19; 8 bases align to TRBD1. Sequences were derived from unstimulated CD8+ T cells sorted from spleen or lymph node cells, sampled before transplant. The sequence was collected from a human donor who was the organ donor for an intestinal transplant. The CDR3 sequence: CATQTGVKTQYF. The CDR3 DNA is TGTGCCACCCAGACAGGGGTAAAGACCCAGTACTTC.